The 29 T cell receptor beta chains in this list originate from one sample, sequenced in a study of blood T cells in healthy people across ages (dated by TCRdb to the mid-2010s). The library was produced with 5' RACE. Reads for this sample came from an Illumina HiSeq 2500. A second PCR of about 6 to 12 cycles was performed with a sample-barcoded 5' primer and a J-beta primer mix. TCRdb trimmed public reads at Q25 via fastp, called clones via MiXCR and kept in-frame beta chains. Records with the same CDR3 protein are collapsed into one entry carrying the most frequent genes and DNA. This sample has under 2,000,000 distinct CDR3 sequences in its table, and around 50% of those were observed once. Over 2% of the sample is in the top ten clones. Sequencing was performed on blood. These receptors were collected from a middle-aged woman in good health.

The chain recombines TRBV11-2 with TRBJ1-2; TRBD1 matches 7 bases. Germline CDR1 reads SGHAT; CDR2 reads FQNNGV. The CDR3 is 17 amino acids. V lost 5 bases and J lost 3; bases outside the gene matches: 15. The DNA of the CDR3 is TGTGCCAGCAGCACGGGACAGCTCGAGGTATCCGACTATGGCTACACCTTC. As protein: CASSTGQLEVSDYGYTF.

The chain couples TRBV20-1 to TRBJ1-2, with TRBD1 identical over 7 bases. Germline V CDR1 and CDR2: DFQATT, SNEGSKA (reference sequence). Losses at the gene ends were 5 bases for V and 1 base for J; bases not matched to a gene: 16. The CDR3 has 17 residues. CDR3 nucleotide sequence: TGCAGTGCTCCACCCCTGCTTGACAGGGTCGGTAACTATGGCTACACCTTC. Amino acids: CSAPPLLDRVGNYGYTF.

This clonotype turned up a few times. This CDR3 reads CSARDGWGRDEQYF. The CDR3 region has the DNA TGCAGTGCTAGAGATGGTTGGGGGCGTGACGAGCAGTACTTC. V usage is TRBV20-1 and J usage is TRBJ2-5, with D possibly being TRBD1 (6 bases). TRBJ2-7 explains the end of the DNA better; the J call may be wrong. CDR3 length: 14 amino acids. Germline CDR1 and CDR2: DFQATT and SNEGSKA (reference sequence).

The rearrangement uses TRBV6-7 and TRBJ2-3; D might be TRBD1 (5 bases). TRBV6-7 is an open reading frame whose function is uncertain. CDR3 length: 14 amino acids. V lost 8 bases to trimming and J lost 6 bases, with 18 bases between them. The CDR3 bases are TGTGCCAGCCTAATCCAGGGCCCCACGGATACGCAGTATTTT. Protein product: CASLIQGPTDTQYF.

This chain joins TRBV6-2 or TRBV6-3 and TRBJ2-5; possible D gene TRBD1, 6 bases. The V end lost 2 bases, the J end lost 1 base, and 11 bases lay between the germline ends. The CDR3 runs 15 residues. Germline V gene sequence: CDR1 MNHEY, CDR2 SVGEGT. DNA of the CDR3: TGTGCCAGCAGTTACCCCGAGACAGGCCAAGAGACCCAGTACTTC. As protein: CASSYPETGQETQYF.

CDR3 sequence reads: CASSVLTQETQYF. In DNA form, the CDR3 reads TGTGCCAGCAGCGTACTGACCCAAGAGACCCAGTACTTC. This chain uses TRBV7-2 with TRBJ2-5; D is unclear. Germline-derived CDR1 and CDR2 are SGHTA and FQGNSA. The length of the CDR3 is 13 residues. V lost 5 bases and J 1 base, leaving 8 bases between the germline ends.

In DNA, the CDR3 is TGCGCCAGCAGCTCAACCCCAGGGGCCAAGGAATATGGCTACACCTTC. Translating gives CASSSTPGAKEYGYTF. The genes are TRBV5-1 and TRBJ1-2; TRBD1 is a possible D gene (6 bases). V dropped 3 bases and J dropped 5 bases, with 20 bases sitting between them. CDR1 and CDR2 (germline): SGHRS, YFSETQ. The CDR3 extends over 16 amino acids.

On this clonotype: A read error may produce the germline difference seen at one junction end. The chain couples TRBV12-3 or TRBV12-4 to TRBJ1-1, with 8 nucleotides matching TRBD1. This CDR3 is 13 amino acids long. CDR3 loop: CAGSPGGQRGAFF. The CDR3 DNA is TGTGCCGGCAGTCCAGGGGGCCAAAGAGGAGCTTTCTTT.

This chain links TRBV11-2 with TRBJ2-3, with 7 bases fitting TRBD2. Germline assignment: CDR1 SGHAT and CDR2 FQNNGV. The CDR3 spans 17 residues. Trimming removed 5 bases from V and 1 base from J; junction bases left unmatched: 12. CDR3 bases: TGTGCCAGCAGCCCTTTTAGAGCTAGCGGTGGCACAGATACGCAGTATTTT. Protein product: CASSPFRASGGTDTQYF.

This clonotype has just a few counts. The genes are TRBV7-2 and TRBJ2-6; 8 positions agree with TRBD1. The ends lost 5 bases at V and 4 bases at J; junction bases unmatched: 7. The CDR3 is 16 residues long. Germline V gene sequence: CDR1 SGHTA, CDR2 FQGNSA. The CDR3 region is CASSLGQAKGANVLTF. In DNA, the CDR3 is TGTGCCAGCAGCCTGGGACAGGCAAAGGGGGCCAACGTCCTGACTTTC.

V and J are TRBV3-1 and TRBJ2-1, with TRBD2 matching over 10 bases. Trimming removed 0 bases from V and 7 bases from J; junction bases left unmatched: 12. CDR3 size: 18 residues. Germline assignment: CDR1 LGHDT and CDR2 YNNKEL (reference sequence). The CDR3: CASSQDHSGGAQLNEQFF. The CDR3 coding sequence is TGTGCCAGCAGCCAAGATCACAGCGGGGGGGCCCAGTTGAATGAGCAGTTCTTC.

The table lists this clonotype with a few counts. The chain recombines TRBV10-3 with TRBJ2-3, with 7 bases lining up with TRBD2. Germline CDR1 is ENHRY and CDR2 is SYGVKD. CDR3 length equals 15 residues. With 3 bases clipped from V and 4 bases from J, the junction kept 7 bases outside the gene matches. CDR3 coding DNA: TGTGCCATCAGTGACCCGAGCCTAGCGGCAGATACGCAGTATTTT. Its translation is CAISDPSLAADTQYF.

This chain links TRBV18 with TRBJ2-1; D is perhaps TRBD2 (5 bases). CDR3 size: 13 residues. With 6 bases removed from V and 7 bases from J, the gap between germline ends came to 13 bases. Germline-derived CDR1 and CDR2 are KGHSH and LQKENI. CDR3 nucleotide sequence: TGTGCCAGCTCGACCGGGATTAAGAATGAGCAGTTCTTC. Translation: CASSTGIKNEQFF. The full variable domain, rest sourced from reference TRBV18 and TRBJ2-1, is NAGVMQNPRHLVRRRGQEARLRCSPMKGHSHVYWYRQLPEEGLKFMVYLQKENIIDESGMPKERFSAEFPKEGPSILRIQQVVRGDSAAYFCASSTGIKNEQFFGPGTRLTVL.

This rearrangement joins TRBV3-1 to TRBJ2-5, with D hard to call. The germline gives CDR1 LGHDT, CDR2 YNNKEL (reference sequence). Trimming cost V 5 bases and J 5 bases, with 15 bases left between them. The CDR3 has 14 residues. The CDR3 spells CASSVSWEMETQYF. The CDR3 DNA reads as TGTGCCAGCAGCGTGTCCTGGGAAATGGAGACCCAGTACTTC.

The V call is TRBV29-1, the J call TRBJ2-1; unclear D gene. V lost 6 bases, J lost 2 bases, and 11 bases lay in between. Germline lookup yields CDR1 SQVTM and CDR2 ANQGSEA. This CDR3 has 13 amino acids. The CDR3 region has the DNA TGCAGCGTCGTGACCCTGACCTACAATGAGCAGTTCTTC. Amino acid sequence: CSVVTLTYNEQFF.

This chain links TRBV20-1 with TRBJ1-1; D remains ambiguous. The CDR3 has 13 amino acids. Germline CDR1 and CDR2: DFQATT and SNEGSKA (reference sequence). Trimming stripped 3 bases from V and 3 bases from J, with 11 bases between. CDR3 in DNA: TGCAGTGCTAGGAGGGTGGGAGACACTGAAGCTTTCTTT. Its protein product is CSARRVGDTEAFF.

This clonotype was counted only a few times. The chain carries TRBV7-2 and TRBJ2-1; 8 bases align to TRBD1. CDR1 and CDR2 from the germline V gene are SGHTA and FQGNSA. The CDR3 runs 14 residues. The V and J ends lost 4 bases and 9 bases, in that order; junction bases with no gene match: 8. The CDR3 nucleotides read TGTGCCAGCAGCTCCCTGGACAGGGTGAGTGAGCAGTTCTTC. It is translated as CASSSLDRVSEQFF.

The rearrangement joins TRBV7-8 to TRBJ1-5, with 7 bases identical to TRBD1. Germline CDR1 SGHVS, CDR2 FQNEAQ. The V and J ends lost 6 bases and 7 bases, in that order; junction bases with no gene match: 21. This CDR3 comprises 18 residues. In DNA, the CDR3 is TGTGCCAGCAGAGCCGACAGGGTGGCCCCCACGGTTTTGCAGCCCCAGCATTTT. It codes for CASRADRVAPTVLQPQHF.

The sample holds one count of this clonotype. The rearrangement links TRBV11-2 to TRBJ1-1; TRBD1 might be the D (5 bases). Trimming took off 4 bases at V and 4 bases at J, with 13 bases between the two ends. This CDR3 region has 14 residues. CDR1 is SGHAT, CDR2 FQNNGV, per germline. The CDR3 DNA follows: TGTGCCAGCAGCTCCCAAATTGGGGGCACTGAAGCTTTCTTT. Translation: CASSSQIGGTEAFF.

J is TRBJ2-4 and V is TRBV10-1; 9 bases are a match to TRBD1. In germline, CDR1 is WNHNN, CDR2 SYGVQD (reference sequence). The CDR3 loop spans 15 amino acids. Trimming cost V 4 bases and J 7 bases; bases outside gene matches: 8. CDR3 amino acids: CASSGQGGTRNIQYF. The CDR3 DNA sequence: TGCGCCAGCAGTGGACAGGGGGGGACAAGGAACATTCAGTACTTC.

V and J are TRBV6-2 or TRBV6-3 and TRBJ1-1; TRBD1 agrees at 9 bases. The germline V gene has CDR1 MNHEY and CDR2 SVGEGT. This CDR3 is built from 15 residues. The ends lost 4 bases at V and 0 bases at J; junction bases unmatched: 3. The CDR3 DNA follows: TGTGCCAGCAGTTCAACAGGGGGCGTGAACACTGAAGCTTTCTTT. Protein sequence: CASSSTGGVNTEAFF.

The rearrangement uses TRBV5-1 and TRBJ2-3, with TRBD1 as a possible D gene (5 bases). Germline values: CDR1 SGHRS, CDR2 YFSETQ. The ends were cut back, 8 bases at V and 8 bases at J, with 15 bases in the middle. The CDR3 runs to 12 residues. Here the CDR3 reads CASRLTGVTQYF. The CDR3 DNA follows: TGCGCCAGTCGACTTACAGGAGTTACGCAGTATTTT.

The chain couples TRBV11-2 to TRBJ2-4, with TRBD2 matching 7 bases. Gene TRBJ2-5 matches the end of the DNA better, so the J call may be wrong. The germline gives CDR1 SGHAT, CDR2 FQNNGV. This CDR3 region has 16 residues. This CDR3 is CASSLWAWGGEETQYF. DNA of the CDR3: TGTGCCAGCAGCTTATGGGCGTGGGGGGGGGAAGAGACCCAGTACTTC.

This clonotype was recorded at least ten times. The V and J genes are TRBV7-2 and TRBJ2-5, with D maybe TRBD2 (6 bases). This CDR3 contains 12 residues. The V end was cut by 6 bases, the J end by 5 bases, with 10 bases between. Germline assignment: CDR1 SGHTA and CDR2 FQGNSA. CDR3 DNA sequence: TGTGCCAGCAGTTTTGGGAGGGAGACCCAGTACTTC. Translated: CASSFGRETQYF.

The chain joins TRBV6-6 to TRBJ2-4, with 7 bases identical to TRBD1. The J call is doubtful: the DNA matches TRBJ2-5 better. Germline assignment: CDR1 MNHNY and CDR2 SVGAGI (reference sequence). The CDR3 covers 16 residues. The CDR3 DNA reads TGTGCCAGCAGTTTCTTAGGACAGGCGGGCATGGAGACCCAGTACTTC. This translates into CASSFLGQAGMETQYF.

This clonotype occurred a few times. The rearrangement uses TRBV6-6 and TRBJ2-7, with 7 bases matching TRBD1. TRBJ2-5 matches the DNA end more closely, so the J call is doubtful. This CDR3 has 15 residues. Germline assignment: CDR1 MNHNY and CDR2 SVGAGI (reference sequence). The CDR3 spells CASSTGQMGGETQYF. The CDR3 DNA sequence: TGTGCCAGCAGTACGGGACAGATGGGTGGAGAGACCCAGTACTTC.

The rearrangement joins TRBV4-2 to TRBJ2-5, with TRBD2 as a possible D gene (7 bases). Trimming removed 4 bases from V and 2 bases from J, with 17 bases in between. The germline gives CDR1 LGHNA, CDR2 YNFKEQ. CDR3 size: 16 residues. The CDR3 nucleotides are TGTGCCAGCAGCCCTGGGGACGGGGGGCTACAAGAGACCCAGTACTTC. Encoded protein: CASSPGDGGLQETQYF.

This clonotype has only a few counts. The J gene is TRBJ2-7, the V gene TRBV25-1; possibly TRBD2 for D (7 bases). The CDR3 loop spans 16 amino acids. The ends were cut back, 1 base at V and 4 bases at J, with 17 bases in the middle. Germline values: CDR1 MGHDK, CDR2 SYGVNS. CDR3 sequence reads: CASSESGSGGGYEQYF. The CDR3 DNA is TGTGCCAGCAGTGAATCGGGTTCGGGGGGCGGTTACGAGCAGTACTTC.

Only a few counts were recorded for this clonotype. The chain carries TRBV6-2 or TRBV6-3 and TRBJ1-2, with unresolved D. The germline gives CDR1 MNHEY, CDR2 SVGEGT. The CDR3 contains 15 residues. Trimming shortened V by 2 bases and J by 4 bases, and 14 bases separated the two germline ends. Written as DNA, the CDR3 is TGTGCCAGCAGTTACGCGAGTTCGCAGCTCTATGGCTACACCTTC. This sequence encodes CASSYASSQLYGYTF.